This T cell receptor beta chain derives from a study of T cell responses to AZD1222 COVID-19 vaccine. Using immunoSEQ multiplex PCR, the repertoire was profiled, and TCRdb retains in-frame clones only, with some absent. The sample yields about 180,000 clones, around nine tenths seen once. CDR3 length equals 15 residues. Per germline, CDR1 MNHEY and CDR2 SVGAGI. Trimming took 2 bases from V and 1 from J; bases not matched to a gene: 4. Source: peripheral blood, taken 28 days after the second AZD1222 dose. The sequence derives from an adult who received the AZD1222 COVID-19 vaccine. The V call is TRBV6-5, the J call TRBJ2-5, with 7 bases lining up with TRBD1. For the CDR3, the DNA is TGTGCCAGCAGTTACAAAGGGGACAGCCAAGAGACCCAGTACTTC. Its protein is CASSYKGDSQETQYF.